Sequencing of this TCR beta chain was carried out in a study of molecular identifiers for immune sequencing clone quantification. Study-wide context: Replicates split RNA from approximately 22,000 or 94,000 naive CD8 cells five ways, and the researchers sequenced four portions. Overall study results and limits: Same-barcode identical TCR molecules could make highly expanded clones look smaller than they are. Detectable among about a million naive cells, according to reports, was Jurkat TCR RNA spiked in from one cell.

This clonotype was counted only a few times. The antigen is not known. V shed 9 bases and J 11 bases; nucleotides not matched to a gene: 15. The CDR3 consists of 14 residues. CDR1 and CDR2 (germline): WNHNN, SYGVQD (reference sequence). Using a CD8+CD4-CCR7+CD45RA+ phenotype, naive CD8 T cells were sorted. TCRdb called the PCR reads again in MiXCR, with one record for every CDR3 protein. Found here are some 320,000 distinct CDR3 sequences, about a fifth of them singletons; the top ten hold about 0.79%. The specimen was naive CD8+ T cells from blood, with Jurkat cell RNA spiked in. Subset reported: FACS-sorted CD8+CD4-CCR7+CD45RA+ naive T cells. The receptor was derived from a human donor in good health. Some libraries in this study had Jurkat cell RNA spiked in. The chain uses TRBV10-1 and TRBJ1-4; 7 bases line up with TRBD1. The CDR3 protein is CASPDRTTSEKLFF. The DNA for the CDR3 is TGCGCCAGTCCGGACAGGACGACCTCCGAGAAACTGTTTTTT.